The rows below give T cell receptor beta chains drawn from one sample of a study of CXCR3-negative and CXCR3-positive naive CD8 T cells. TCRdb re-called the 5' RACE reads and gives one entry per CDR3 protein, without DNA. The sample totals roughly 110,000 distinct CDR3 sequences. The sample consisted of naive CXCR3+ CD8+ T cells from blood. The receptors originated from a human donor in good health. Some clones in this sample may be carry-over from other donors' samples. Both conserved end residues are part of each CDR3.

CASSLTGVLDSPLHF	TRBV7-2	TRBJ1-6
CASRLAVYNEQFF	TRBV13	TRBJ2-1
CASSPSGGTHYEQYF	TRBV7-6	TRBJ2-7
CASSPGMSNEQFF	TRBV5-4	TRBJ2-1
CASSLGTELYEQYF	TRBV9	TRBJ2-7
CATSRSRGDIYGYTF	TRBV15	TRBJ1-2
CASGPPWVEISDEQFF	TRBV28	TRBJ2-1
CASGTQGITEAFF	TRBV6-2/TRBV6-3	TRBJ1-1
CSARGVSRTPYEQYF	TRBV20-1	TRBJ2-7
CASSLRLAGESSYEQYF	TRBV5-1	TRBJ2-7
CASSLEGDNEQFF	TRBV5-1	TRBJ2-1
CASSKRGTDTQYF	TRBV21-1	TRBJ2-3
CASSSESHSTDTQYF	TRBV12-3/TRBV12-4	TRBJ2-3
CASSLAQGGYEQYF	TRBV5-1	TRBJ2-7
CASSPGTTSYNEQFF	TRBV12-3/TRBV12-4	TRBJ2-1
CASGGSVSSGYTQETQYF	TRBV7-6	TRBJ2-5
CASSLGDGSNEKLFF	TRBV7-8	TRBJ1-4
CATSDLGGPGELFF	TRBV24-1	TRBJ2-2
CASSLRQGHNQPQHF	TRBV7-2	TRBJ1-5
CSAAGLAGAPSVNEQFF	TRBV29-1	TRBJ2-1
CSLEGEAGALGGVYNEQFF	TRBV29-1	TRBJ2-1
CASSQDLGTAHTGELFF	TRBV14	TRBJ2-2
CASSRPVGGLAGNEQFF	TRBV12-3/TRBV12-4	TRBJ2-1
CASSPRDSENTEAFF	TRBV7-9	TRBJ1-1
CVSTASGAYNEQFF	TRBV12-3/TRBV12-4	TRBJ2-1
CSARDMQAVIYEQYF	TRBV20-1	TRBJ2-7
CSVALAVNTGELFF	TRBV29-1	TRBJ2-2
CASSLDPMGNEQFF	TRBV6-4	TRBJ2-1
CASSLIWDRGSGYGYTF	TRBV7-2	TRBJ1-2
CSARRTSGGIHEQFF	TRBV20-1	TRBJ2-1
CASSVDPLKAGGRNEQFF	TRBV9	TRBJ2-1
CASTWGSGLSSYEQYF	TRBV28	TRBJ2-7
CASSLVASSANTGELFF	TRBV7-8	TRBJ2-2
CASSSHLLAGGFEQYF	TRBV28	TRBJ2-7
CASSATTSGGRDEQYF	TRBV7-6	TRBJ2-7
CSARVTGSFEQYF	TRBV20-1	TRBJ2-7
CASSLVGGNEQFF	TRBV7-6	TRBJ2-1
CSAREEGLFTEAFF	TRBV20-1	TRBJ1-1
CASSQVWDTGGYTF	TRBV14	TRBJ1-2
CASSPQDGTEAFF	TRBV9	TRBJ1-1
CASSFSGESTGELFF	TRBV12-3/TRBV12-4	TRBJ2-2
CASTPLAGGPSTYEQYF	TRBV11-2	TRBJ2-7
CASGYVSTGELFF	TRBV21-1	TRBJ2-2
CASSLEAGNGEQFF	TRBV5-6	TRBJ2-1
CSARGLADYNEQFF	TRBV20-1	TRBJ2-1